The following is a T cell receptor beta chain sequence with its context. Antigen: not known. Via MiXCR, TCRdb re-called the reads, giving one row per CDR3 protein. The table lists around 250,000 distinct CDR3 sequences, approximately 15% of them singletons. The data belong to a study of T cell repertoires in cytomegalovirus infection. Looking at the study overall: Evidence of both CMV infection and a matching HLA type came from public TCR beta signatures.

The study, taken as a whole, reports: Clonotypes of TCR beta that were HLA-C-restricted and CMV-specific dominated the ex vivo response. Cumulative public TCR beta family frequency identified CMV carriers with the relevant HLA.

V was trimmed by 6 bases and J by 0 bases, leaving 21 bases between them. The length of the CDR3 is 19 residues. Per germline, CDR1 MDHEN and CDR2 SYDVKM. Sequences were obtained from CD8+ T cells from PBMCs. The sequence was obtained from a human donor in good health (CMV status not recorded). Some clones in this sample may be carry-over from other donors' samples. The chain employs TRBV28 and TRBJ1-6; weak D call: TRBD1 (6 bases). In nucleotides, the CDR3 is TGTGCCAGCAGCCCCCCGGGACATGGAATCAGCTCCTATAATTCACCCCTCCACTTT. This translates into CASSPPGHGISSYNSPLHF.